The sample holds a few counts of the clone carrying this TCR beta chain. This record comes from a study of blood T cell repertoires in COVID-19. Produced via immunoSEQ multiplex PCR; TCRdb's table is partial and in-frame only. Of 330,000 or so clones in the sample, 92% were seen once. CDR1 is KGHSH and CDR2 is LQKENI in the germline V gene. The length of the CDR3 is 13 residues. Trimming cost V 3 bases and J 6 bases; bases outside gene matches: 0. Source material: PBMCs or T cells enriched from blood (not recorded which). The clonotype originates from a woman aged 25 to 39 who had recovered from COVID-19. This rearrangement joins TRBV18 to TRBJ2-1; 9 bases align to TRBD2. For the CDR3, the DNA is TGTGCCAGCTCACCGGGACTAGCCAATGAGCAGTTCTTC. Residues: CASSPGLANEQFF.